One T cell receptor (beta chain) is described in this entry. Germline CDR1 is SGHAT and CDR2 is FQDESV (reference sequence). The V end lost 8 bases, the J end lost 0 bases, and 11 bases lay between the germline ends. The CDR3 consists of 14 residues. This entry belongs to a study of blood T cell repertoires in COVID-19. How the authors handled the data: Estimation of nucleated cell counts relied on the amplification of reference gene primers. The assay was immunoSEQ multiplex PCR, and TCRdb's table has in-frame clones only and misses some. V, J and clone size derive from that table, while D and trimming were established from the DNA sequence. The sample holds about 17,000 clones, roughly 81% seen once.

The TCR sequence derives from a man aged 60 to 75 with acute or convalescent COVID-19. J is TRBJ2-1 and V is TRBV11-1; D perhaps matches TRBD2 (5 bases). Material for sequencing was peripheral blood. In nucleotides, the CDR3 is TGTGCCAGCGAGGGCCCCCTCTCCTACAATGAGCAGTTCTTC. This translates into CASEGPLSYNEQFF.